These 15 T cell receptor beta chains came from one sample sequenced in a study of cytomegalovirus exposure and HLA in healthy donors. A multiplex PCR was run with 60 Vbeta primers and 13 Jbeta primers. Sequenced by immunoSEQ multiplex PCR; TCRdb stores in-frame clones only, minus some. The sample records roughly 71,000 clones, roughly 74% being singletons. The sequenced sample consisted of PBMCs. Every receptor here comes from a human donor in good health.

This clone was seen more than once but under ten times. V and J are TRBV7-9 and TRBJ1-2, with 7 bases lining up with TRBD1. The CDR3 is 15 amino acids. Germline assignment: CDR1 SEHNR and CDR2 FQNEAQ (reference sequence). V dropped 1 base and J dropped 8; count of bases not matched to a gene: 10. The CDR3 loop reads CASSLDDRVSKGYTF. CDR3 nucleotides: TGTGCCAGCAGCTTAGATGACAGGGTGTCTAAGGGCTACACCTTC.

This rearrangement joins TRBV6-6 to TRBJ1-4, with D perhaps TRBD1 (6 bases). The CDR3 sequence is 11 residues long. Trimming took 7 bases from V and 10 from J, leaving 10 bases between them. Germline V CDR1 and CDR2: MNHNY, SVGAGI (reference sequence). The CDR3 bases are TGTGCCAGCACCGAGGACAGAAAACTGTTTTTT. Its protein product is CASTEDRKLFF.

CDR3: CAWNGSPNYGYTF. As DNA, the CDR3 is TGTGCCTGGAACGGGTCTCCAAACTATGGCTACACCTTC. The chain combines TRBV30 with TRBJ1-2; the D is unclear. From germline, CDR1 is GTSNPN and CDR2 SVGIG (reference sequence). The CDR3 runs 13 residues. V lost 4 bases to trimming and J lost 2 bases, with 11 bases between them.

The genes are TRBV6-6 and TRBJ2-7, with 13 nucleotides matching TRBD2. The CDR3 is 15 amino acids. Germline-derived CDR1 and CDR2 are MNHNY and SVGAGI (reference sequence). The V segment lost 5 bases and the J segment 5 bases; nucleotides outside the gene matches: 6. CDR3: CASSIGGTSGNEQYF. CDR3 DNA: TGTGCCAGCAGTATAGGGGGGACTAGCGGGAACGAGCAGTACTTC.

The CDR3 nucleotides read TGCGCCAGCAGTGAGCAGGGTGAAGAAGCTTTCTTT. Its translation: CASSEQGEEAFF. The chain carries TRBV10-2 and TRBJ1-1; a possible D gene is TRBD1 (5 bases). Deletions cut 2 bases from V and 8 bases from J, with 9 bases between. Germline assignment: CDR1 WSHSY and CDR2 SAAADI. The length of the CDR3 is 12 residues.

V and J are TRBV5-1 and TRBJ2-1, with TRBD2 identical over 7 bases. V was clipped by 7 bases and J by 2 bases; unmatched bases: 9. This CDR3 is 15 amino acids long. The V gene's germline CDR1 is SGHRS and CDR2 YFSETQ. In DNA, the CDR3 is TGCGCCAGCTGGGGTGGCGGGAGTACCTACAATGAGCAGTTCTTC. It encodes CASWGGGSTYNEQFF.

The chain links TRBV5-1 to TRBJ2-3; 14 bases match TRBD2. With V trimmed by 3 bases and J by 4 bases, 7 bases remained unmatched. The CDR3 spans 17 residues. Germline V lookup: CDR1 SGHRS, CDR2 YFSETQ. The CDR3: CASSSGLAGGGADTQYF. The DNA of the CDR3 is TGCGCCAGCAGCTCCGGACTAGCGGGAGGTGGGGCAGATACGCAGTATTTT.

The chain uses TRBV28 and TRBJ1-1; tentative D call: TRBD1 (5 bases). CDR1 is MDHEN and CDR2 is SYDVKM in the germline V gene. Deletions cut 4 bases from V and 6 bases from J, with 12 bases between. CDR3 length: 13 residues. This CDR3 is CASSWGDVPEAFF. The CDR3 DNA reads as TGTGCCAGCAGTTGGGGGGACGTTCCTGAAGCTTTCTTT.

V gene TRBV19 combines with J gene TRBJ2-1; TRBD2 matches 7 bases. The CDR3 runs 14 residues. Losses at the gene ends were 10 bases for V and 4 bases for J; bases not matched to a gene: 10. Germline V gives CDR1 LNHDA, CDR2 SQIVND (reference sequence). The CDR3 DNA reads as TGTGCCACCGGGGGGTTATTGGGGTACAATGAGCAGTTCTTC. It translates to CATGGLLGYNEQFF.

The rearrangement uses TRBV27 and TRBJ2-1, with D perhaps TRBD2 (5 bases). Germline-derived CDR1 and CDR2 are MNHEY and SMNVEV (reference sequence). The ends were cut back, 10 bases at V and 6 bases at J, with 16 bases in the middle. CDR3 size: 13 residues. CDR3 protein: CAIQRAGGNEQFF. In DNA, the CDR3 is TGTGCCATCCAAAGGGCGGGTGGCAATGAGCAGTTCTTC.

The rearrangement uses TRBV7-9 and TRBJ2-1; 13 nucleotides match TRBD2. Germline lookup yields CDR1 SEHNR and CDR2 FQNEAQ (reference sequence). CDR3 size: 16 residues. V was pared by 6 bases and J by 9 bases, with 11 bases of the junction left unmatched. CDR3 in amino acids: CASSHPGLAGYSEQFF. The CDR3 coding sequence is TGTGCCAGCAGTCACCCGGGACTAGCGGGATATAGTGAGCAGTTCTTC.

This clone showed up just a few times. The chain has TRBV30 and TRBJ1-5; 10 bases align to TRBD1. The CDR3 sequence is 15 residues long. V lost 2 bases, J lost 6 bases, and 7 bases stayed unmatched. Per the germline V gene, CDR1 is GTSNPN and CDR2 is SVGIG (reference sequence). This CDR3 reads CAWSPRTGGVQPQHF. CDR3 bases: TGTGCCTGGAGTCCCCGGACAGGGGGAGTTCAGCCCCAGCATTTT.

J is TRBJ2-2 and V is TRBV6-4; TRBD2 aligns across 12 bases. Germline CDR1 MRHNA, CDR2 SNTAGT. The CDR3 contains 15 residues. The J segment lost 6 bases and the V segment lost 3 bases, leaving 2 bases of the junction unmatched. The CDR3 protein is CASSELAGGPGELFF. CDR3 in DNA: TGTGCCAGCAGTGAACTAGCGGGAGGTCCCGGGGAGCTGTTTTTT.

This clone was detected once. The chain has TRBV5-8 and TRBJ2-7; TRBD2 aligns across 11 bases. The germline V gene encodes CDR1 SGHTS and CDR2 YDEGEE. Trimming cost V 2 bases and J 0 bases; bases outside gene matches: 4. This CDR3 spans 16 amino acids. In DNA form, the CDR3 reads TGTGCCAGCAGCTTCTCTAGCGGGGGGAGCTCCTACGAGCAGTACTTC. Translating it yields CASSFSSGGSSYEQYF.

The chain has TRBV7-9 and TRBJ1-5; possible D gene TRBD1, 6 bases. This CDR3 contains 14 residues. Germline V gene sequence: CDR1 SEHNR, CDR2 FQNEAQ (reference sequence). Trimming cost V 5 bases and J 2 bases, with 10 bases left between them. DNA of the CDR3: TGTGCCAGCAGCGGCAGGGGAGGCAATCAGCCCCAGCATTTT. Amino acid sequence: CASSGRGGNQPQHF.